This T cell receptor beta chain was sequenced in a study of identical twins. Overall study results and limits: For cord blood, abundant beta clonotypes had fewer insertions, unlike memory repertoires, which showed none.

TCRdb reprocessed the 5' RACE reads via MiXCR and lists one record per CDR3 protein. The sample contains 500,000 to 550,000 distinct CDR3 sequences, 20% to 25% of which appear only once. As for this clonotype: The antigen remains unidentified.

This CDR3 comprises 12 residues. The sample also formed part of further work on yellow fever vaccine responses in identical twins.

What was sequenced was CD4+ T cells sorted from blood. The V gene is TRBV21-1, the J gene TRBJ2-7. TRBV21-1 is given as a pseudogene. The source is a woman between 18 and 29 years old in good health. In DNA form, the CDR3 reads TGTGCCAGCAGCAAAGCGCTCTACGAGCAGTACTTC. Its translation: CASSKALYEQYF.